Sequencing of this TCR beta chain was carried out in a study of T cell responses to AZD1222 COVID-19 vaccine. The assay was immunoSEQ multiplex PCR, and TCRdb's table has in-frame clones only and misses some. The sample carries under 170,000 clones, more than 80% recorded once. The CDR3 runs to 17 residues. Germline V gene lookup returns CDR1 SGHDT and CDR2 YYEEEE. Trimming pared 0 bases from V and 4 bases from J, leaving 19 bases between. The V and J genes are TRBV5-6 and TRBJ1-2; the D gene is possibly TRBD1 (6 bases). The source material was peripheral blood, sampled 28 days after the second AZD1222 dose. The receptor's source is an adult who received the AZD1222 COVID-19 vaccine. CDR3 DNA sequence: TGTGCCAGCAGCTTGGGGCCCCAGGGGAGGAATTTCTATGGCTACACCTTC. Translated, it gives CASSLGPQGRNFYGYTF.